This TCR beta chain was recorded in a study of T cell responses to AZD1222 COVID-19 vaccine. The wider study: Analysis merged second doses at about 4 or about 12 weeks.

Note on this clone: Its specificity is not known.

The repertoire was sequenced with immunoSEQ multiplex PCR; TCRdb's copy has only in-frame clones and lacks some. The repertoire holds over 150,000 clones, approximately 90% seen once, with 5% to 7% in the top ten. Broader study findings: Nearly half of unique spike-specific TCRs reportedly avoided B.1.351 and B.1.1.7 mutated regions. Most donors were white British, females outnumbered males, and clonal diversity was possibly underestimated.

CDR1 and CDR2 from the germline V gene are SQVTM and ANQGSEA. V dropped 2 bases and J dropped 8 bases, with 21 bases sitting between them. The CDR3 runs 15 residues. The material sequenced was peripheral blood, taken on day 0 of AZD1222 vaccination. The sequence came from an adult in good health. The chain combines TRBV29-1 with TRBJ1-2; no clear D gene. This chain's CDR3 is CSVEIPAPGVGGYTF. The CDR3 region has the DNA TGCAGCGTTGAAATTCCAGCCCCTGGGGTAGGAGGCTACACCTTC.